A selection of T cell receptor beta chains follows, all from one sample in a study of blood T cell repertoires in COVID-19. Some clones are missing from TCRdb's copy, which holds only in-frame ones; the method was immunoSEQ multiplex PCR. Among approximately 120,000 clones listed, roughly 85% were seen once. Sample: peripheral blood. Receptors were obtained from a woman aged 80 or older with acute or convalescent COVID-19. The CDR3 runs from the conserved cysteine through the conserved F or W. A D gene is named only where the DNA matches it firmly. The size entry is marked missing in some rows and otherwise reads once, few, many or a size class.

j_call | clone_size | d_call | v_call | cdr3_aa | cdr3_nt
TRBJ2-3 | few | TRBD2 | TRBV7-2 | CASSLGLAGVTQYF | TGTGCCAGCAGCTTAGGGCTAGCGGGGGTGACGCAGTATTTT
TRBJ1-5 | . | . | TRBV24-1 | CATSVWDTVTSQPQHF | TGTGCCACCAGTGTCTGGGACACTGTAACATCTCAGCCCCAGCATTTT
TRBJ2-1 | . | TRBD2 | TRBV5-1 | CASSAGTGGVDEQFF | TGCGCCAGCAGCGCTGGGACGGGAGGGGTGGATGAGCAGTTCTTC
TRBJ2-3 | . | . | TRBV9 | CASSVAADTQYF | TGTGCCAGCAGCGTAGCAGCAGATACGCAGTATTTT
TRBJ1-1 | . | . | TRBV5-1 | CASTTLRGTEAFF | TGCGCCAGCACCACTCTCAGGGGCACTGAAGCTTTCTTT
TRBJ1-4 | . | . | TRBV28 | CASRSGGATNEKLFF | TGTGCCAGCAGGTCCGGAGGCGCAACTAATGAAAAACTGTTTTTT
TRBJ1-6 | . | TRBD1 | TRBV7-3 | CASSQTGMGDSPLHF | TGTGCCAGCAGCCAGACAGGGATGGGGGATTCACCCCTCCACTTT
TRBJ1-1 | . | . | TRBV5-1 | CASSLGGASRGNTEAFF | TGCGCCAGCAGCTTGGGTGGGGCCAGCAGAGGAAACACTGAAGCTTTCTTT
TRBJ1-2 | . | . | TRBV19 | CASKEKGATFLGSYGYTF | TGTGCCAGTAAGGAGAAGGGAGCAACCTTTCTGGGGTCCTATGGCTACACCTTC
TRBJ2-3 | . | TRBD2 | TRBV11-2 | CASSSPRRGGPGADTQYF | TGTGCCAGCAGCTCCCCCCGACGGGGGGGCCCTGGTGCAGATACGCAGTATTTT
TRBJ2-5 | . | TRBD2 | TRBV7-3 | CASSLSGTKQETQYF | TGTGCCAGCAGCTTAAGCGGGACTAAACAAGAGACCCAGTACTTC
TRBJ2-5 | few | TRBD1 | TRBV3-1/TRBV3-2 | CASSHGTGDQETQYF | TGTGCCAGCAGTCACGGTACAGGGGACCAAGAGACCCAGTACTTC
TRBJ2-4 | . | . | TRBV5-6 | CASTSGWLNIQYF | TGTGCCAGCACCTCCGGGTGGCTAAACATTCAGTACTTC
TRBJ1-1 | . | . | TRBV18 | CASSPPGNTEAFF | TGTGCCAGCTCACCCCCGGGAAACACTGAAGCTTTCTTT
TRBJ1-2 | . | . | TRBV19 | CASSAGFYGYTF | TGTGCCAGTAGTGCGGGGTTCTATGGCTACACCTTC
TRBJ2-2 | . | TRBD2 | TRBV6-5 | CASKSGGGTGELFF | TGTGCCAGCAAGAGCGGGGGTGGCACCGGGGAGCTGTTTTTT
TRBJ1-5 | few | TRBD1 | TRBV19 | CASSRGQGDGSSNQPQHF | TGTGCCAGTAGTAGGGGACAGGGGGATGGAAGTAGCAATCAGCCCCAGCATTTT
TRBJ2-1 | . | . | TRBV7-2 | CASSGRRGAGFLEQFF | TGTGCCAGCAGCGGTCGTCGGGGGGCCGGTTTCCTTGAGCAGTTCTTC
TRBJ2-7 | . | TRBD1 | TRBV5-1 | CASSPQGDRELLEQYF | TGCGCCAGCAGCCCCCAAGGGGACAGGGAATTACTTGAGCAGTACTTC
TRBJ1-1 | . | TRBD1 | TRBV19 | CASSHRGMTEAFF | TGTGCCAGTAGTCACAGGGGGATGACTGAAGCTTTCTTT
TRBJ1-2 | . | . | TRBV6-5 | CASSPDSVYGYTF | TGTGCCAGCAGCCCCGACAGCGTTTATGGCTACACCTTC
TRBJ1-6 | . | TRBD1 | TRBV6-6 | CASRDRGLVGNSPLHF | TGTGCCAGCAGAGACAGGGGGTTGGTTGGTAATTCACCCCTCCACTTT
TRBJ1-6 | . | . | TRBV12-3/TRBV12-4 | CASSLNRDSPLHF | TGTGCCAGCAGTCTTAACAGGGATTCACCCCTCCACTTT
TRBJ1-1 | few | . | TRBV2 | CASTLPGPEAFF | TGTGCCAGCACTCTTCCGGGTCCTGAAGCTTTCTTT
TRBJ2-3 | few | . | TRBV2 | CATLRVAGTDTQYF | TGTGCCACACTCAGGGTTGCGGGCACAGATACGCAGTATTTT
TRBJ2-2 | . | . | TRBV5-1 | CASSLDGRTGELFF | TGCGCCAGCAGCTTAGATGGGCGCACCGGGGAGCTGTTTTTT
TRBJ1-2 | . | TRBD1 | TRBV19 | CASSITGGAEVYTF | TGTGCCAGTAGTATTACAGGGGGCGCGGAAGTATACACCTTC
TRBJ1-1 | . | . | TRBV2 | CASLRGGDMNTEAFF | TGTGCCAGCCTGAGAGGGGGGGACATGAACACTGAAGCTTTCTTT
TRBJ1-2 | . | . | TRBV4-1 | CASSRDSGGDYGYTF | TGCGCCAGCAGCCGGGATTCAGGAGGGGACTATGGCTACACCTTC
TRBJ2-1 | . | . | TRBV7-3 | CASSLTRQNNEQFF | TGTGCCAGCAGCTTAACGAGGCAGAACAATGAGCAGTTCTTC
TRBJ1-5 | . | . | TRBV6-2/TRBV6-3 | CASSYGGVQSQHF | TGTGCCAGCAGTTACGGGGGCGTACAATCCCAGCATTTT
TRBJ1-2 | . | TRBD1 | TRBV19 | CASSSTGDGGGGYTF | TGTGCCAGTAGTAGTACAGGGGACGGGGGGGGCGGCTACACCTTC
TRBJ2-6 | . | . | TRBV14 | CASSQLGARSGANVLTF | TGTGCCAGCAGCCAACTGGGGGCCCGCTCTGGGGCCAACGTCCTGACTTTC
TRBJ2-5 | . | TRBD2 | TRBV5-1 | CASSLGSSGGRETQYF | TGCGCCAGCAGCTTGGGTAGTAGCGGGGGGAGAGAGACCCAGTACTTC
TRBJ2-2 | . | TRBD1 | TRBV5-6 | CASSLKTGGMGTGELFF | TGTGCCAGCAGCTTAAAGACAGGGGGCATGGGCACCGGGGAGCTGTTTTTT
TRBJ1-2 | once | . | TRBV25-1 | CASSNTSGTSYYGYTF | TGTGCCAGCAGTAACACCTCCGGGACAAGCTATTATGGCTACACCTTC
TRBJ1-3 | . | TRBD1 | TRBV4-3 | CASSRDRVNSGNTIYF | TGCGCCAGCAGCCGGGACAGGGTAAACTCTGGAAACACCATATATTTT
TRBJ2-3 | . | TRBD2 | TRBV7-2 | CASSLFTSADTQYF | TGTGCCAGCAGCTTATTTACTAGCGCAGATACGCAGTATTTT
TRBJ1-2 | . | . | TRBV10-2 | CASSPGNNYGYTF | TGCGCCAGCAGTCCAGGGAATAACTATGGCTACACCTTC
TRBJ1-3 | . | . | TRBV18 | CASSPAGSGNTIYF | TGTGCCAGCTCACCGGCAGGCTCTGGAAACACCATATATTTT
TRBJ2-2 | few | . | TRBV7-2 | CASSLEVTQVGELFF | TGTGCCAGCAGCTTAGAGGTCACCCAGGTCGGGGAGCTGTTTTTT
TRBJ1-1 | . | . | TRBV7-9 | CASSPQANTEAFF | TGTGCCAGCAGCCCCCAGGCGAACACTGAAGCTTTCTTT
TRBJ2-6 | . | . | TRBV5-1 | CASSLESGRSGANVLTF | TGCGCCAGCAGCTTGGAGTCAGGCCGCTCTGGGGCCAACGTCCTGACTTTC
TRBJ1-2 | . | . | TRBV19 | CASSIVPSTGLHGYTF | TGTGCCAGTAGTATCGTTCCATCGACAGGACTCCATGGCTACACCTTC
TRBJ1-5 | . | . | TRBV6-5 | CASSYSAGMGNQPQHF | TGTGCCAGCAGTTACTCGGCGGGTATGGGCAATCAGCCCCAGCATTTT
TRBJ1-2 | . | . | TRBV9 | CASSVGRSAYTF | TGTGCCAGCAGCGTAGGGCGGTCGGCCTACACCTTC
TRBJ1-2 | . | . | TRBV5-5 | CASSLATGSHGYTF | TGTGCCAGCAGCTTGGCTACGGGTAGCCATGGCTACACCTTC
TRBJ1-2 | once | . | TRBV5-4 | CASSVKGSLQANYGYTF | TGTGCCAGCAGCGTCAAGGGGTCCCTTCAAGCTAACTATGGCTACACCTTC
TRBJ1-2 | . | . | TRBV3-1/TRBV3-2 | CASSQGGARANYGYTF | TGTGCCAGCAGCCAAGGTGGTGCCAGGGCCAACTATGGCTACACCTTC